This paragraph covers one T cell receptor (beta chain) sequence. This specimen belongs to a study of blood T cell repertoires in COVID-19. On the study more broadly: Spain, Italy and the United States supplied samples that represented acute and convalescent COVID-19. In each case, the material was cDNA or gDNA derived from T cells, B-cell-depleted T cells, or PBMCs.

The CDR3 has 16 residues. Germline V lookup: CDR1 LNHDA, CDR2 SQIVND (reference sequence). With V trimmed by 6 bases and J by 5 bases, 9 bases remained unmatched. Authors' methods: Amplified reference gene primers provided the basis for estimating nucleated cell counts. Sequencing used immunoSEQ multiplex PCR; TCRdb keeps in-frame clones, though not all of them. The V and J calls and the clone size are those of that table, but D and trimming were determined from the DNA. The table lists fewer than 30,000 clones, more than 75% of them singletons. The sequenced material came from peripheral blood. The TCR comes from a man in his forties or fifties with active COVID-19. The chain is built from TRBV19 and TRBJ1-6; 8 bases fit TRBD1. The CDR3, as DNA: TGTGCCAGTAGAAGTCCGGGACAGGTGGATAATTCACCCCTCCACTTT. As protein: CASRSPGQVDNSPLHF.